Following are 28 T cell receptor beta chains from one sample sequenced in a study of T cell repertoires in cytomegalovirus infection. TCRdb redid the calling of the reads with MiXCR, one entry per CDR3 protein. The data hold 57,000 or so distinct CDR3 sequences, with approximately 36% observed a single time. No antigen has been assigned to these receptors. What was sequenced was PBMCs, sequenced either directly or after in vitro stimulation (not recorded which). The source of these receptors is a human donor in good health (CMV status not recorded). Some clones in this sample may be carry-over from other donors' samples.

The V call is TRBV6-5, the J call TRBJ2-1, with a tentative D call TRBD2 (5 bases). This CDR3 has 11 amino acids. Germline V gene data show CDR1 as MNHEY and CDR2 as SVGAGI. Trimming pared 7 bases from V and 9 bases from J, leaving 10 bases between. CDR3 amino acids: CASTGLGEQFF. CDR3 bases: TGTGCCAGCACGGGGTTGGGTGAGCAGTTCTTC.

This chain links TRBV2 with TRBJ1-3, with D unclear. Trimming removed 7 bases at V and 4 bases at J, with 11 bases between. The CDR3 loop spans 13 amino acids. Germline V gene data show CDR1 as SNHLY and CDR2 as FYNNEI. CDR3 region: CASTGESGNTIYF. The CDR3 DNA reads TGTGCCAGCACTGGGGAATCAGGAAACACCATATATTTT.

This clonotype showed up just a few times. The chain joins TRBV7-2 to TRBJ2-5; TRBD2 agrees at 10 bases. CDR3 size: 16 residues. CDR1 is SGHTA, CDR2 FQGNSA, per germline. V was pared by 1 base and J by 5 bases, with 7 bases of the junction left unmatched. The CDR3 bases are TGTGCCAGCAGCTTAGTGCTAGCGGGAGCGTTTGAGACCCAGTACTTC. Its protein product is CASSLVLAGAFETQYF.

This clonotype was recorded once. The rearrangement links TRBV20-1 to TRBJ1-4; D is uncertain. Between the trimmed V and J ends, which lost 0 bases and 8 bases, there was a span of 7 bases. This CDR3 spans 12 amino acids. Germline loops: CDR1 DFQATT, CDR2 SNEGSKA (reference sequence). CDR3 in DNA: TGCAGTGCTAGAGAGGGGTTGGAAAAACTGTTTTTT. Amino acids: CSAREGLEKLFF.

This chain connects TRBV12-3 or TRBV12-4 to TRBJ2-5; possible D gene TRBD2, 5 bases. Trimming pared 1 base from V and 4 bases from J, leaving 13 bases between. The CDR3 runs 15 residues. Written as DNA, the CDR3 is TGTGCCAGCAGTTTAGGGCGTGGACTGGTAGAGACCCAGTACTTC. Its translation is CASSLGRGLVETQYF.

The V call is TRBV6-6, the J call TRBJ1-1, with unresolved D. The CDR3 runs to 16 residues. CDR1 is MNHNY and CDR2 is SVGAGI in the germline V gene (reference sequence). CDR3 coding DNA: TGTGCTACTAACGTTGCTAGTCCGTCTTTGGGCACTGAAGCTTTCTTT. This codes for CATNVASPSLGTEAFF.

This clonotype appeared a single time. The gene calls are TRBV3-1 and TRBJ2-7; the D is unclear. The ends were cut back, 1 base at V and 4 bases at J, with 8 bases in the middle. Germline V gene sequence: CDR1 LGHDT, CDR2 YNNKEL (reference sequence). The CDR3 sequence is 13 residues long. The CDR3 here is CASSQGTGYEQYF. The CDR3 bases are TGTGCCAGCAGCCAAGGCACTGGATACGAGCAGTACTTC.

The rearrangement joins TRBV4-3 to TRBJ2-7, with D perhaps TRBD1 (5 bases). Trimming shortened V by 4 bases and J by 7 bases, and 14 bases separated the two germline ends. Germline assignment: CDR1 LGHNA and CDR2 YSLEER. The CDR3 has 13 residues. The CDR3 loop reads CASSPRQGREQYF. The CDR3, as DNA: TGCGCCAGCAGCCCCCGCCAGGGTCGTGAGCAGTACTTC.

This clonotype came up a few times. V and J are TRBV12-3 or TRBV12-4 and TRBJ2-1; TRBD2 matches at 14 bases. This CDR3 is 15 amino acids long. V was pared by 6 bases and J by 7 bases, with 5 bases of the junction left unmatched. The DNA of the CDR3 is TGTGCCAGCAGCTTGGGACTAGCGGGAGAGAATGAGCAGTTCTTC. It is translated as CASSLGLAGENEQFF.

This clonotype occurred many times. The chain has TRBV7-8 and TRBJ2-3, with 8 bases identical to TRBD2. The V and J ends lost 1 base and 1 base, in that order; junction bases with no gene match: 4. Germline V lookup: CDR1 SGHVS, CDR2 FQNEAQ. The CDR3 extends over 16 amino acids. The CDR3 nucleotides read TGTGCCAGCAGCTTAGGACTAGCGATGGGCACAGATACGCAGTATTTT. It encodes CASSLGLAMGTDTQYF.

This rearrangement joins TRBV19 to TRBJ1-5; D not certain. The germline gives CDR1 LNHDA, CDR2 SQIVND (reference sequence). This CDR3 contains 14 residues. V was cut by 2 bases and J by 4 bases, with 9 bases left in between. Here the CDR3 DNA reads TGTGCCAGTAGTATATGGGATAGGAATCAGCCCCAGCATTTT. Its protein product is CASSIWDRNQPQHF.

CDR3 sequence: CASSEEAGLTTEAFF. The DNA of the CDR3 is TGTGCCAGCAGTGAAGAGGCGGGGTTGACCACTGAAGCTTTCTTT. The gene calls are TRBV2 and TRBJ1-1; no reliable D call. The germline V and J ends were trimmed by 1 base and 4 bases, with 13 bases remaining between them. CDR1 is SNHLY and CDR2 is FYNNEI in the germline V gene. The CDR3 is 15 residues long.

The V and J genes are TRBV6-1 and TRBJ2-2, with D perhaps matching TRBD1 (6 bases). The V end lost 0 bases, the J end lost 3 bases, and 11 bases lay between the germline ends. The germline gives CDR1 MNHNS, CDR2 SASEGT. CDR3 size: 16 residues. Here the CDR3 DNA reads TGTGCCAGCAGTGAAGCTCTGGGGGCGTACACCGGGGAGCTGTTTTTT. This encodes CASSEALGAYTGELFF.

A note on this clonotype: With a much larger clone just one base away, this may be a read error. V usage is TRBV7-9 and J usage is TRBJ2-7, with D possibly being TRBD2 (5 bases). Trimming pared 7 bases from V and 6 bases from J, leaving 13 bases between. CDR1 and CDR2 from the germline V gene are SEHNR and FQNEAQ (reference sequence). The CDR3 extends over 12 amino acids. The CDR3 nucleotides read TGTGCCAGCATCCTAGGGAGTGTCGAGCAGTACTTC. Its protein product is CASILGSVEQYF.

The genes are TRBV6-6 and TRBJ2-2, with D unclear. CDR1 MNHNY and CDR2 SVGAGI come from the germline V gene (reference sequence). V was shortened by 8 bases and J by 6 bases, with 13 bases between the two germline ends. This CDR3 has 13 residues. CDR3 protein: CASGALASGELFF. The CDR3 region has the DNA TGTGCCAGCGGAGCGTTGGCGTCCGGGGAGCTGTTTTTT.

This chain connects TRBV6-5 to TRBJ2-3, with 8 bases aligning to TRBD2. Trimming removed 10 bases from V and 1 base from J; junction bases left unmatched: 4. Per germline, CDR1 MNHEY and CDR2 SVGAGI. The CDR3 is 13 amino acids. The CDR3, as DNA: TGTGCCACCCAGACTAGCGGCACAGATACGCAGTATTTT. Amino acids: CATQTSGTDTQYF.

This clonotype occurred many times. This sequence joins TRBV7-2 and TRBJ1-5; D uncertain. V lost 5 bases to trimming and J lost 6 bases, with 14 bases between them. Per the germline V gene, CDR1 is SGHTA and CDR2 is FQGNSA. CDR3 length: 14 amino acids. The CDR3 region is CASSTDVAGQPQHF. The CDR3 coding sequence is TGTGCCAGCAGCACGGACGTCGCCGGTCAGCCCCAGCATTTT.

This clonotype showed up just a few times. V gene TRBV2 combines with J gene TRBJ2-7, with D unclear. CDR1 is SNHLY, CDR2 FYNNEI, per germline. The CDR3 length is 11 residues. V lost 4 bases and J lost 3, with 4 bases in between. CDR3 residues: CASSAIYEQYF. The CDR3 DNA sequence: TGTGCCAGCAGTGCCATCTACGAGCAGTACTTC.

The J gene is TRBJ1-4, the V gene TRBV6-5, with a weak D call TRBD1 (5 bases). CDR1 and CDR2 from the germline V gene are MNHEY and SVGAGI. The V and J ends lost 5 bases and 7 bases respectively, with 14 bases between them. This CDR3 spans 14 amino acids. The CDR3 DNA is TGTGCCAGCAGTGAAGCAGTAAGGGGTGAAAAACTGTTTTTT. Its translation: CASSEAVRGEKLFF.

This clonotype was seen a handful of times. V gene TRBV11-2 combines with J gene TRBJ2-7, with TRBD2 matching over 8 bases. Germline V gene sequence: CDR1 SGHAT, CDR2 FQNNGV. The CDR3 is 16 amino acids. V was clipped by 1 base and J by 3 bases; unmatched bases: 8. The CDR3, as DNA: TGTGCCAGCAGCTTAGGCCTAGCGGGTGATTACTACGAGCAGTACTTC. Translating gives CASSLGLAGDYYEQYF.

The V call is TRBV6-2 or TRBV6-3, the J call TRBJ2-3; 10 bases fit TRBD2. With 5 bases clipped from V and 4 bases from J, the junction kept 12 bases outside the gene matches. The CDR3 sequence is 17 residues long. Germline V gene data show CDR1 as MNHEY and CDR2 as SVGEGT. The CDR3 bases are TGTGCCAGCAGTCCCCGTTTGGCTAGCGGGAGCGCAGATACGCAGTATTTT. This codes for CASSPRLASGSADTQYF.

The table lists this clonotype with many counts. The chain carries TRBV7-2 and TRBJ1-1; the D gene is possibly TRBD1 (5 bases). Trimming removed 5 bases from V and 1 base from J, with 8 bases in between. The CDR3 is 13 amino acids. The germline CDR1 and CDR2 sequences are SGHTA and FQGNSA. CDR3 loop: CASSPGQNTEAFF. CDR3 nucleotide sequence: TGTGCCAGCAGCCCCGGACAGAACACTGAAGCTTTCTTT.

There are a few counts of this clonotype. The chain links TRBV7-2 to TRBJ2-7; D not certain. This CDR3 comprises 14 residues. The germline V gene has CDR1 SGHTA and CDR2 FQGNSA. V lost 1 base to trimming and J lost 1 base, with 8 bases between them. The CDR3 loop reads CASSLGRQSYEQYF. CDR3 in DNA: TGTGCCAGCAGCTTAGGGCGGCAGTCCTACGAGCAGTACTTC.

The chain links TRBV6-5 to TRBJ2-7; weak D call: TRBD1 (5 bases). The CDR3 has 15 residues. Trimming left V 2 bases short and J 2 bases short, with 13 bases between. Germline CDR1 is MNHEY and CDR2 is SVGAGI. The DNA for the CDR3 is TGTGCCAGCAGTTACCGCAGGGTGGGGACCTACGAGCAGTACTTC. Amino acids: CASSYRRVGTYEQYF.

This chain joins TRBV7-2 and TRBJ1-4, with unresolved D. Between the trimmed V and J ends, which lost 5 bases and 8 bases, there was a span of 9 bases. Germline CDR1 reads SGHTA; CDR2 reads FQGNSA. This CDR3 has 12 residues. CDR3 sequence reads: CASSPPEEKLFF. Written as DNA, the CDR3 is TGTGCCAGCAGCCCGCCGGAAGAAAAACTGTTTTTT.

Here the CDR3 DNA reads TGCGCCAGCAGCCCCCCTGGATTTGGAAACACCATATATTTT. Its translation: CASSPPGFGNTIYF. V and J are TRBV4-1 and TRBJ1-3; no clear D. Per germline, CDR1 MGHRA and CDR2 YSYEKL. This CDR3 contains 14 residues. Deletions cut 4 bases from V and 3 bases from J, with 10 bases between.

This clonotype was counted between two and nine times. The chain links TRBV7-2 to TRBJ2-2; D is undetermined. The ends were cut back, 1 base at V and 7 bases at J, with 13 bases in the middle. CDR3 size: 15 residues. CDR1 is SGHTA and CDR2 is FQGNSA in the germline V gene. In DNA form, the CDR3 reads TGTGCCAGCAGCTTAGAATGGGTTTCGGTCGGGGAGCTGTTTTTT. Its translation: CASSLEWVSVGELFF.

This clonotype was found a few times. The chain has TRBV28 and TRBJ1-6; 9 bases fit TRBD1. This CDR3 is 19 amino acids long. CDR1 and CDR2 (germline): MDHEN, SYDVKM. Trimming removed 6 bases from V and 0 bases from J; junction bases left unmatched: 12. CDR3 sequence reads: CASSGPGQGRFSYNSPLHF. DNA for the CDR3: TGTGCCAGCAGCGGCCCGGGACAGGGACGTTTCTCCTATAATTCACCCCTCCACTTT. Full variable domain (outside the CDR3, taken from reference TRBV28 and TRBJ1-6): DVKVTQSSRYLVKRTGEKVFLECVQDMDHENMFWYRQDPGLGLRLIYFSYDVKMKEKGDIPEGYSVSREKKERFSLILESASTNQTSMYLCASSGPGQGRFSYNSPLHFGNGTRLTVT.